The present entry profiles one TCR beta chain with its context. Sample-barcoded 5' priming and a J-beta primer mix drove a second PCR of roughly 6 to 12 cycles. A 12-random-nucleotide template-switch adaptor tagged each cDNA molecule. Every sample gave at least 2.5 million paired-end reads containing CDR3. Each CDR3 protein gets one entry after TCRdb re-called the 5' RACE reads with MiXCR. This sample has around 1,000,000 distinct CDR3 sequences, with more than 30% found just once. This specimen belongs to a study of blood T cells in healthy people across ages. Donor samples were obtained from healthy Caucasian individuals from Russia, aged about 6 to 95. Extracted total RNA amounted to at least 6 micrograms for each sample. Trimming left V 6 bases short and J 6 bases short, with 14 bases between. CDR3 size: 14 residues. Germline lookup yields CDR1 MNHEY and CDR2 SVGAGI.

The sample comprised blood. The sequence was collected from a man aged 18 to 29 in good health. This chain uses TRBV6-5 with TRBJ2-2; possible D gene TRBD1, 5 bases. This chain's CDR3 is CASSLVQGPGELFF. The CDR3, as DNA: TGTGCCAGCAGCCTCGTTCAGGGTCCCGGGGAGCTGTTTTTT.